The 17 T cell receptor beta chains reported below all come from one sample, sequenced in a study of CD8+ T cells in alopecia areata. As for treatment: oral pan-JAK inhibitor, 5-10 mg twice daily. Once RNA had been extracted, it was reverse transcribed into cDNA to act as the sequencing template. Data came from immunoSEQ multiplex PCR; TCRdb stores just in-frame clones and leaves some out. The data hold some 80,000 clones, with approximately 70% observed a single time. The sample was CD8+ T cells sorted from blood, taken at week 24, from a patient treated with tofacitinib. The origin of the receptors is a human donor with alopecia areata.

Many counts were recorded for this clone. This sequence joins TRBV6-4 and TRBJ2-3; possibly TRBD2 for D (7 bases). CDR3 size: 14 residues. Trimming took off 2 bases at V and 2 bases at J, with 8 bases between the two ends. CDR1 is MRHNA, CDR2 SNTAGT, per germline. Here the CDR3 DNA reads TGTGCCAGCAGTGACGGGGGGGCCACAGATACGCAGTATTTT. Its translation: CASSDGGATDTQYF.

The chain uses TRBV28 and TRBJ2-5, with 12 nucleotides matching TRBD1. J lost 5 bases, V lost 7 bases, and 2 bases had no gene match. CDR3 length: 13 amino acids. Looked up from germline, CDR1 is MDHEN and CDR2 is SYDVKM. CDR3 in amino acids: CASKGTGGETQYF. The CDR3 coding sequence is TGTGCCAGCAAAGGGACAGGGGGCGAGACCCAGTACTTC.

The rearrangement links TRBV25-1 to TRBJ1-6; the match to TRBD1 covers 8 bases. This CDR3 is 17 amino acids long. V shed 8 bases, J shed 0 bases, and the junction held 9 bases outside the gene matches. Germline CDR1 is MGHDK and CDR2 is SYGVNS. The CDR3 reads CASGGTGESSYNSPLHF. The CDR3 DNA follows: TGTGCCAGCGGCGGGACAGGCGAAAGCTCCTATAATTCACCCCTCCACTTT.

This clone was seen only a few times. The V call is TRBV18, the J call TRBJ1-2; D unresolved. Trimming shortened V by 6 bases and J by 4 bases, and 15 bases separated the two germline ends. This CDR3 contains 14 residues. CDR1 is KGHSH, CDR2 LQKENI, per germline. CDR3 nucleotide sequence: TGTGCCAGCTCTCTAGGCCCGGACTTCTATGGCTACACCTTC. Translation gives CASSLGPDFYGYTF.

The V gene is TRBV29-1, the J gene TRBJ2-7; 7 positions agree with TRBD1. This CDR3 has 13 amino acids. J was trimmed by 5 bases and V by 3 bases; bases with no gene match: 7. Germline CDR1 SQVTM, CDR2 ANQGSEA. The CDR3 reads CSVDEGAGNEQYF. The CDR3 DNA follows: TGCAGCGTTGATGAGGGGGCAGGGAACGAGCAGTACTTC.

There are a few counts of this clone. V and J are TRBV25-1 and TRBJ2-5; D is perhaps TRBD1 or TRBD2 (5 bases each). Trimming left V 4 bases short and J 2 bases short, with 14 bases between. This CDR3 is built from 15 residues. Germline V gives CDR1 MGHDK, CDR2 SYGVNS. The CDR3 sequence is CASSGRDVGQETQYF. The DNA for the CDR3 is TGTGCCAGCAGTGGCAGGGACGTGGGTCAAGAGACCCAGTACTTC.

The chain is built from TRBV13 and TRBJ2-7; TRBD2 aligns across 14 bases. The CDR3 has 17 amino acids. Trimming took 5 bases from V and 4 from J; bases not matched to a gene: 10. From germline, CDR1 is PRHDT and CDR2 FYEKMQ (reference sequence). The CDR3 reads CASSPLGTSGRRYEQYF. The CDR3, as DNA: TGTGCCAGCAGCCCGCTGGGGACTAGCGGGAGAAGATACGAGCAGTACTTC. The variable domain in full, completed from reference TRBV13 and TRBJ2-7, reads AAGVIQSPRHLIKEKRETATLKCYPIPRHDTVYWYQQGPGQDPQFLISFYEKMQSDKGSIPDRFSAQQFSDYHSELNMSSLELGDSALYFCASSPLGTSGRRYEQYFGPGTRLTVT.

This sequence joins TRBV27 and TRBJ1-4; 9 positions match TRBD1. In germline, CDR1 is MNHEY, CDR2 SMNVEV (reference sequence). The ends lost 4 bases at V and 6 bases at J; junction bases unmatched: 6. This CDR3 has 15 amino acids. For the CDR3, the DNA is TGTGCCAGCAGTTCCAGGGACAGGGTAGATGAAAAACTGTTTTTT. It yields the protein CASSSRDRVDEKLFF.

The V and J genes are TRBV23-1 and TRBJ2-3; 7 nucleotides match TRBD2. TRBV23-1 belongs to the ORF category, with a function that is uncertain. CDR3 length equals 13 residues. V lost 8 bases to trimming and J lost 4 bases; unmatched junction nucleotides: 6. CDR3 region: CASSGRGPDTQYF. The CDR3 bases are TGCGCCAGCTCGGGGAGGGGTCCAGATACGCAGTATTTT.

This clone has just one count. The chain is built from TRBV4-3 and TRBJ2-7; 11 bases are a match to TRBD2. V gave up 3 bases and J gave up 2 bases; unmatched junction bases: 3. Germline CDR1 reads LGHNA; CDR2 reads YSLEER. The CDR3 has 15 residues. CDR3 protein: CASSQTSGAPYEQYF. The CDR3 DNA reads TGCGCCAGCAGCCAGACTAGCGGGGCGCCCTACGAGCAGTACTTC.

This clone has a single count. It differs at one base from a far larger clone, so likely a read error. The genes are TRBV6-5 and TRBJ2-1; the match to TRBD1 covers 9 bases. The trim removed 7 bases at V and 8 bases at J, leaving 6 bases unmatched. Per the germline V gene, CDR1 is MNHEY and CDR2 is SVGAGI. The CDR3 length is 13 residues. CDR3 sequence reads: CASMTGGSDEQFF. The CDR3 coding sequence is TGTGCCAGCATGACAGGGGGAAGCGATGAGCAGTTCTTC.

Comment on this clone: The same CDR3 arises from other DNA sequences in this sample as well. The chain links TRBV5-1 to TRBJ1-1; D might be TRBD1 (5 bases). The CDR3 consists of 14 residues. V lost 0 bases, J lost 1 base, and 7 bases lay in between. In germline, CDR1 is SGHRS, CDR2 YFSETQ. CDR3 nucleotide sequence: TGCGCCAGCAGCTTGGGTACAGGGAACACTGAAGCTTTCTTT. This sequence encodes CASSLGTGNTEAFF.

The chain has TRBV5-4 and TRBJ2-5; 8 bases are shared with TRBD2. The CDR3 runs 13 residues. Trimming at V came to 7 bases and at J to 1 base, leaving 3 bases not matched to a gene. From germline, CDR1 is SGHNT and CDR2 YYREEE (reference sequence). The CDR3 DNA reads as TGTGCCAGCGTACGGGAGGGCCAAGAGACCCAGTACTTC. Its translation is CASVREGQETQYF.

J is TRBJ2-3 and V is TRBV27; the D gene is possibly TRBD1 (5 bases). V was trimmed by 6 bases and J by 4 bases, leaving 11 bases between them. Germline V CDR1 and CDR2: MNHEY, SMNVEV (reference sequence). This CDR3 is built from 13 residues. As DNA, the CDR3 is TGTGCCAGCAGGTTGCAGGGATCAGATACGCAGTATTTT. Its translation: CASRLQGSDTQYF.

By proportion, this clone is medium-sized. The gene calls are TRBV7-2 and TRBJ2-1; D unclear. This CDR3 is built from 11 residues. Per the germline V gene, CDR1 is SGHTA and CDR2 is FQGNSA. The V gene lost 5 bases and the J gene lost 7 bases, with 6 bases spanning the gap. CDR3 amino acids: CASSLNNEQFF. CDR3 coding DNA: TGTGCCAGCAGCCTAAATAATGAGCAGTTCTTC.

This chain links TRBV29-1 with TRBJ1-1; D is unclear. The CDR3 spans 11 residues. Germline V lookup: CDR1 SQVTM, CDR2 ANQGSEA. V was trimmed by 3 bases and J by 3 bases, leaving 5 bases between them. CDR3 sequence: CSVEWDTEAFF. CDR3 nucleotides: TGCAGCGTTGAGTGGGACACTGAAGCTTTCTTT. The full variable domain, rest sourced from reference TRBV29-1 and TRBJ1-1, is SAVISQKPSRDICQRGTSLTIQCQVDSQVTMMFWYRQQPGQSLTLIATANQGSEATYESGFVIDKFPISRPNLTFSTLTVSNMSPEDSSIYLCSVEWDTEAFFGQGTRLTVV.

CDR3 nucleotide sequence: TGTGCCACCAGCGGAAGATCTCGCAACTCTGGAAACACCATATATTTT. Its protein product is CATSGRSRNSGNTIYF. J is TRBJ1-3 and V is TRBV15; D not certain. Trimming took off 5 bases at V and 0 bases at J, with 14 bases between the two ends. The length of the CDR3 is 16 residues. Germline V lookup: CDR1 LNHNV, CDR2 YYDKDF (reference sequence). Filled out from reference TRBV15 and TRBJ1-3, the complete variable domain reads DAMVIQNPRYQVTQFGKPVTLSCSQTLNHNVMYWYQQKSSQAPKLLFHYYDKDFNNEADTPDNFQSRRPNTSFCFLDIRSPGLGDTAMYLCATSGRSRNSGNTIYFGEGSWLTVV.